The T cell receptor beta chain described here comes from a study of radiation and T cells in renal cell carcinoma. V lost 1 base and J lost 2; bases outside the gene matches: 2. Germline V lookup: CDR1 SGDLS, CDR2 YYNGEE. This CDR3 is built from 16 residues. The method was immunoSEQ multiplex PCR; TCRdb's version includes in-frame clones alone and lacks a portion of them. The sample yields some 100,000 clones, more than 65% seen once. Time point defined: blood 4 weeks post-SBRT, at nephrectomy. Documented treatment: 15 Gy SBRT to primary tumor, nephrectomy 4 weeks later. This sample comprised blood, obtained from a patient whose treatment included radiotherapy and nephrectomy. The sequence came from a man in his 60s with renal cell carcinoma. The chain is built from TRBV9 and TRBJ2-3, with 12 positions matching TRBD2. The CDR3 is CASSVLAGGPTDTQYF. In nucleotides, the CDR3 is TGTGCCAGCAGCGTACTAGCGGGAGGGCCCACAGATACGCAGTATTTT.